This T cell receptor (beta chain) was obtained from a study of cytomegalovirus exposure and HLA in healthy donors. In the study overall: Among approximately 390 genotyped donors, approximately 80% fell in the Caucasian-associated ancestry cluster. Study-level findings and limits: There were a few CMV-associated chains whose specificity for CMV antigens was confirmed in vitro. Sequencing depth roughly uniform across donors was assumed in presence/absence analyses. An analysis that came later showed most CMV-associated TCR beta chains appearing HLA-restricted.

A remark on this clone: Its antigen is not identified.

PCR amplification relied on 60 Vbeta primers (plus 13 Jbeta primers). Method: immunoSEQ multiplex PCR; TCRdb's copy keeps in-frame clones and lacks some. Of 150,000 to 200,000 clones detected, around 80% appear once; the ten largest clones hold roughly 6.3%. V was clipped by 6 bases and J by 9 bases; unmatched bases: 11. The CDR3 runs to 14 residues. Germline V CDR1 and CDR2: SGHVS, FQNEAQ. The receptor was derived from a male donor in good health and CMV-seropositive. Specimen: PBMCs. The chain is built from TRBV7-8 and TRBJ2-1; 7 bases are shared with TRBD1. CDR3 sequence: CASSTIGDRTEQFF. CDR3 coding DNA: TGTGCCAGCAGTACGATTGGGGACAGAACTGAGCAGTTCTTC.